The clone carrying this TCR beta chain has just one count. The data stem from a study of T-cell reconstitution after alpha-beta-depleted transplantation in children. Unique molecular identifiers were used to barcode this TCRbeta library. TCRdb re-called the PCR reads through MiXCR, storing one row per CDR3 protein. The sample contains hundreds of thousands of distinct CDR3 sequences, roughly 15% of which appear only once. This CDR3 comprises 11 residues. With 6 bases removed from V and 3 bases from J, the gap between germline ends came to 5 bases. The germline gives CDR1 KGHSH, CDR2 LQKENI. The V and J genes are TRBV18 and TRBJ2-5; no clear D. This TCR was sampled from a boy under two years old who had a stem cell transplant for Wiskott-Aldrich syndrome, so the T cells may come from the graft donor. The source was PBMCs, mostly from graft donor cells, collected 360 days after TCRalphabeta/CD19-depleted stem cell transplant. DNA of the CDR3: TGTGCCAGCTCCGGAAAAGAGACCCAGTACTTC. Translation gives CASSGKETQYF.